This is a list of T cell receptor beta chains from one sample in a study of CD8 T cells in Susac syndrome. Each CDR3 protein gets one entry after TCRdb re-called the immunoSEQ multiplex PCR reads with MiXCR. The sample comprises over 95,000 distinct CDR3 sequences, around 92% of which are singletons, and roughly 0.12% rests with the top ten. Sequenced input: CD8+ T cells from PBMCs. The receptors originated from a human donor in good health. Both conserved end residues are part of each CDR3. Fields, in order: CDR3 length, J gene, clone size, V gene, CDR3 protein. The size entry is marked missing in some rows and otherwise reads once, few, many or a size class.

15 | TRBJ2-1 | . | TRBV5-1 | CASSLAWGTYNEQFF
13 | TRBJ1-5 | . | TRBV15 | CATSRPSGQPQHF
12 | TRBJ2-1 | . | TRBV2 | CASSGQGFEQFF
16 | TRBJ1-1 | . | TRBV5-6 | CASSRGQGALNTEAFF
13 | TRBJ2-7 | . | TRBV13 | CASSSTGIYEQYF
12 | TRBJ2-7 | . | TRBV2 | CASRVNAYEQYF
13 | TRBJ1-1 | . | TRBV29-1 | CSVQGDRYTEAFF
17 | TRBJ1-2 | . | TRBV6-1 | CASSIRPGTGRLDGYTF
13 | TRBJ2-4 | . | TRBV5-4 | CASSLDAKNIQYF
10 | TRBJ2-2 | . | TRBV29-1 | CSVESGELFF
15 | TRBJ2-7 | few | TRBV7-2 | CASSLATGTGNEQYF
15 | TRBJ2-5 | . | TRBV6-1 | CASSEALGTQETQYF
13 | TRBJ1-1 | . | TRBV4-3 | CASSQDRFTEAFF
17 | TRBJ1-1 | . | TRBV7-6 | CASSLSDLRGPYTEAFF
14 | TRBJ2-3 | . | TRBV29-1 | CSVKAGGLTDTQYF
13 | TRBJ2-3 | . | TRBV7-2 | CASSFGAPDTQYF
15 | TRBJ2-7 | . | TRBV5-1 | CASSLSGGSTYEQYF
17 | TRBJ2-5 | . | TRBV5-4 | CASSPRTSGGPKGTQYF
14 | TRBJ2-1 | . | TRBV6-1 | CAITTELPSNEQFF
16 | TRBJ2-1 | . | TRBV11-2 | CASSLEVAGGRNEQFF
17 | TRBJ2-2 | . | TRBV20-1 | CSAPQREGQGNTGELFF
14 | TRBJ2-2 | once | TRBV12-3/TRBV12-4 | CASSGQEGTGELFF
17 | TRBJ2-2 | . | TRBV25-1 | CASSELAGALNTGELFF
17 | TRBJ2-7 | once | TRBV20-1 | CSASGLAGGRRDYEQYF
12 | TRBJ2-1 | few | TRBV19 | CASRKGDLRQFF
16 | TRBJ1-4 | . | TRBV7-2 | CASSLGVGGFNEKLFF
12 | TRBJ1-5 | . | TRBV20-1 | CSARDLTGPQHF
15 | TRBJ2-7 | once | TRBV27 | CASSGLGQTTNEQYF
14 | TRBJ1-2 | . | TRBV5-4 | CASSLLQGAYGYTF
14 | TRBJ2-4 | . | TRBV19 | CASSQEGFGNIQYF